This TCR beta chain emerged from a study of T cells in Graves' hyperthyroidism and ophthalmopathy. Study-level background: The initial diagnosis was the point when peripheral blood was collected, ahead of any treatment.

The CDR3 has 15 amino acids. V was trimmed by 5 bases and J by 3 bases, leaving 14 bases between them. Germline-derived CDR1 and CDR2 are SEHNR and FQNEAQ (reference sequence). From RNA transcripts, TCR beta CDR3 regions were amplified. The TCR CDR3 was amplified in a first-round RT-PCR using the HTBI primer set. TCRdb used MiXCR to reprocess the multiplex PCR reads, holding one entry per CDR3 protein. The repertoire holds some 350,000 distinct CDR3 sequences, with roughly 15% as singletons. Every diagnosis used clinical symptoms, serum thyroxine and TRAb, thyroid ultrasound and orbital computed tomography. Study-level findings and limits: Among clonotypes expanded in thyroid above 0.001, most were also found in blood.

This clonotype was picked up a small number of times. Its cognate antigen is unknown. This clonotype was sampled from a woman between 40 and 50 years old with Graves' ophthalmopathy. The material sequenced was blood. The chain links TRBV7-9 to TRBJ2-1; TRBD2 might be the D (6 bases). CDR3 region: CASSNWLANYNEQFF. CDR3 DNA: TGTGCCAGCAGCAACTGGCTAGCGAACTACAATGAGCAGTTCTTC.